Listed below are T cell receptor beta chains from one sample, sequenced in a study of graft-versus-host responses after intestinal transplantation. Libraries were prepared by immunoSEQ multiplex PCR; TCRdb keeps only in-frame clonotypes and omits some of them. The sample lists 15,000 to 20,000 clones; approximately 92% were seen once. The sample in question was PBMCs, obtained 357 days after transplant. Receptors originate from a human patient who received an intestinal transplant, so some T cells may come from the graft donor. CDR3s include the opening cysteine and the closing phenylalanine or tryptophan. The D gene is left open where the match is weak. Clone size is stated in some rows and not others, as once, few, many or a class when expanded.

clone size	J gene	V gene	D gene	CDR3 DNA	CDR3 protein
NA	TRBJ1-1	TRBV28	NA	TGTGCCAGCAGTTTATATCCTGGGGGGGCTCCTGAAGCTTTCTTT	CASSLYPGGAPEAFF
NA	TRBJ1-2	TRBV11-3	NA	TGTGCCAGCAGCCCCTCTGCTGGGGGAGAGATGGGCGGCTACACCTTC	CASSPSAGGEMGGYTF
NA	TRBJ1-2	TRBV7-9	NA	TGTGCCGCTTCAGGCGTGGTCTATGGCTACACCTTC	CAASGVVYGYTF
once	TRBJ1-4	TRBV4-3	NA	TGCGCCAGCAGCCCCCGCGGCTACCTAGTGGAAAAACTGTTTTTT	CASSPRGYLVEKLFF
NA	TRBJ2-7	TRBV5-4	TRBD2	TGTGCCAGCAGCTTTGGACTAGCCTACGAGCAGTACTTC	CASSFGLAYEQYF
NA	TRBJ2-1	TRBV6-4	TRBD2	TGTGCCAGCAGTGTTAGCGGGGGGGCCAATGAGCAGTTCTTC	CASSVSGGANEQFF
NA	TRBJ1-2	TRBV5-1	TRBD1	TGCGCCAGCAGCGCCGGGACAGGGAAAGACTATGGCTACACCTTC	CASSAGTGKDYGYTF
NA	TRBJ1-3	TRBV11-2	NA	TGTGCCAGCAGCCGAAATCAGGGGAAGGGAAACACCATATATTTT	CASSRNQGKGNTIYF
NA	TRBJ2-1	TRBV2	TRBD2	TGTGCCAGCAGTGGACTAGCGGGGGGGTTAAATGAGCAGTTCTTC	CASSGLAGGLNEQFF
NA	TRBJ2-7	TRBV27	NA	TGTGCCAGCAGTTTACGGCAGGGTCCCTCCTACGAGCAGTACTTC	CASSLRQGPSYEQYF
NA	TRBJ2-3	TRBV28	NA	TGTGCCAGCACCCTTGGAAGACAGAGCACAGATACGCAGTATTTT	CASTLGRQSTDTQYF
NA	TRBJ2-7	TRBV20-1	NA	TGCAGTGCTAGACAGGGCTACGAGCAGTACTTC	CSARQGYEQYF
NA	TRBJ2-5	TRBV7-3	TRBD2	TGTGCCAGGGGGCTAGCGGTCCAAGAGACCCAGTACTTC	CARGLAVQETQYF
NA	TRBJ2-7	TRBV4-2	NA	TGTGCCAGCAGCCATGACAGGAGCTCCTACGAGCAGTACTTC	CASSHDRSSYEQYF
NA	TRBJ2-7	TRBV9	NA	TGTGCCAGCAGCGTGGAGGGCTCCTACGAGCAGTACTTC	CASSVEGSYEQYF
NA	TRBJ1-1	TRBV11-2	NA	TGTGCCAGCAGCTTAGATCATACACGAGCTTTCTTT	CASSLDHTRAFF
NA	TRBJ1-6	TRBV4-1	NA	TGCGCCAGCAGCCAAAACCATGGGGCATATTCACCCCTCCACTTT	CASSQNHGAYSPLHF
NA	TRBJ1-2	TRBV28	NA	TGTGCCAGCAGCCTCGGACGAGCGGGCACCTTC	CASSLGRAGTF
NA	TRBJ1-1	TRBV29-1	NA	TGCAGCGTTGGACGAGACTTCATGAACACTGAAGCTTTCTTT	CSVGRDFMNTEAFF
NA	TRBJ2-1	TRBV9	TRBD2	TGTGCCAGCAGCGTAGGCGGGGGGGCGTACAATGAGCAGTTCTTC	CASSVGGGAYNEQFF
NA	TRBJ2-3	TRBV18	NA	TGTGCCAGCTCACAAGAGGGTGCGGTGGCATCCACAGATACGCAGTATTTT	CASSQEGAVASTDTQYF
NA	TRBJ2-7	TRBV28	NA	TGTGCCAGCAGTTCTCCACAGGGCTGTGAGCAGTACTTC	CASSSPQGCEQYF